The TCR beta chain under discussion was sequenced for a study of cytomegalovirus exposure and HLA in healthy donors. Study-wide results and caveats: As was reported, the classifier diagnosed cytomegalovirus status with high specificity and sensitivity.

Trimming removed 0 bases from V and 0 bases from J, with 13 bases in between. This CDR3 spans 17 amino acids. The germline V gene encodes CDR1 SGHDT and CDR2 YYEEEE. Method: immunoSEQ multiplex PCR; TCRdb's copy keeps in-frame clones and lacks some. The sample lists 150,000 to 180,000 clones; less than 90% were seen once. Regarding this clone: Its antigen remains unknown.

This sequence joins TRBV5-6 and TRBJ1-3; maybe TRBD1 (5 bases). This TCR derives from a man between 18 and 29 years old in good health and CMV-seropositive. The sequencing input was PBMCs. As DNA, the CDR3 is TGTGCCAGCAGCTTGGGGTCTGGGGCCTTCTCTGGAAACACCATATATTTT. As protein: CASSLGSGAFSGNTIYF.